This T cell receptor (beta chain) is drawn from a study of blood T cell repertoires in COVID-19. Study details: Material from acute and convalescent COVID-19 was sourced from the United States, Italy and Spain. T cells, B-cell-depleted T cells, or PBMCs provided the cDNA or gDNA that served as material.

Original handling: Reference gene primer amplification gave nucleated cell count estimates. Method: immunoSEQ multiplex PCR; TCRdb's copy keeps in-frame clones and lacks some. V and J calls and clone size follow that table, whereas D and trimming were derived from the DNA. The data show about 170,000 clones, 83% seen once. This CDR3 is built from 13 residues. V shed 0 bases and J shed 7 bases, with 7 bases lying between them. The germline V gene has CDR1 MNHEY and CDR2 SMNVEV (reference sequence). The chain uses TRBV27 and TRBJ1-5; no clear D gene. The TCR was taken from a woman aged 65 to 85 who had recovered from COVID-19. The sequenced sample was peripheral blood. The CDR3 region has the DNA TGTGCCAGCAGTTTATCCCCCCTCCAGCCCCAGCATTTT. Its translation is CASSLSPLQPQHF.